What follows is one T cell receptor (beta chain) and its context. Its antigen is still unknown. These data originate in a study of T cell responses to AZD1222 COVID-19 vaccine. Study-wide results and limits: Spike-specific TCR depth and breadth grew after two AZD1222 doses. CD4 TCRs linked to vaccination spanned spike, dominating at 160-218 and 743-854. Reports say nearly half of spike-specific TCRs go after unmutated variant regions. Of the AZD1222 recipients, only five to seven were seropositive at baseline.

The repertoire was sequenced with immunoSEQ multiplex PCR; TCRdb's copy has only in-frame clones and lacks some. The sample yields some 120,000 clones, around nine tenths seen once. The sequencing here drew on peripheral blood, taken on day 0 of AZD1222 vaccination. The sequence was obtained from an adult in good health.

In DNA, the CDR3 is TGTGCCAGCCGGGGGGGAACTAGCACAGATACGCAGTATTTT. This codes for CASRGGTSTDTQYF. The V gene is TRBV7-8, the J gene TRBJ2-3; TRBD2 matches at 8 bases. The junction had 4 bases not matched to a gene; V was cut back by 8 bases and J by 0 bases. From germline, CDR1 is SGHVS and CDR2 FQNEAQ. The CDR3 loop spans 14 amino acids.